This TCR beta chain was identified in a study of T cells in Graves' hyperthyroidism and ophthalmopathy. In the case of this clonotype: The antigen is not known.

The CDR3 covers 15 residues. Germline lookup yields CDR1 MNHNS and CDR2 SASEGT. V shed 6 bases and J shed 0 bases, with 15 bases lying between them. Study findings and constraints: Model output signaled ophthalmopathy a median approximately 6 months ahead of onset.

Amplified TCR beta CDR3 regions came from RNA transcripts. With the HTBI primer set, the TCR CDR3 went through a first round of RT-PCR. TCRdb re-called the multiplex PCR reads through MiXCR, storing one row per CDR3 protein. The table lists more than 350,000 distinct CDR3 sequences, 12% to 15% of them singletons. Uncontrolled infection, other autoimmune disease, pregnancy or lactation led to exclusion. The sample taken for sequencing was blood. This sequence joins TRBV6-1 and TRBJ2-7, with a tentative D call TRBD2 (6 bases). The TCR comes from a woman between 55 and 75 years old with Graves' ophthalmopathy. The DNA for the CDR3 is TGTGCCAGCAGCGAGGGACTCCCGAGCTCCTACGAGCAGTACTTC. The encoded protein is CASSEGLPSSYEQYF.